This entry lists 22 T cell receptor beta chains sequenced from one sample in a study of blood T cell repertoires in COVID-19. Generated by immunoSEQ multiplex PCR, the TCRdb table keeps only in-frame clones and is missing some. The table records about 310,000 clones, 90% of them present only once. Material: peripheral blood. These receptors originate from a woman in her thirties or forties with COVID-19, enrolled during active disease.

This rearrangement joins TRBV19 to TRBJ1-5; a possible D gene is TRBD1 (6 bases). Trimming stripped 0 bases from V and 0 bases from J, with 24 bases between. The CDR3 has 21 residues. Per germline, CDR1 LNHDA and CDR2 SQIVND (reference sequence). The CDR3 DNA follows: TGTGCCAGTAGTATAGATCTCTCAGAATCCCGAGGGGGTTATAGCAATCAGCCCCAGCATTTT. It translates to CASSIDLSESRGGYSNQPQHF.

The V gene is TRBV5-1, the J gene TRBJ2-3; TRBD1 matches 7 bases. Germline V gene lookup returns CDR1 SGHRS and CDR2 YFSETQ. This CDR3 comprises 15 residues. With V trimmed by 4 bases and J by 4 bases, 9 bases remained unmatched. The CDR3 bases are TGCGCCAGCAGCGTGGATGGTCAGGGGGCAGATACGCAGTATTTT. Its protein is CASSVDGQGADTQYF.

The J gene is TRBJ1-2, the V gene TRBV30; 7 bases are shared with TRBD1. In germline, CDR1 is GTSNPN, CDR2 SVGIG (reference sequence). The CDR3 loop spans 12 amino acids. Trimming at V came to 5 bases and at J to 5 bases, leaving 5 bases not matched to a gene. The CDR3 loop reads CAWYRGGYGYTF. CDR3 coding DNA: TGTGCCTGGTACAGGGGCGGGTATGGCTACACCTTC. Combining the CDR3 with reference TRBV30 and TRBJ1-2 gives the whole variable domain SQTIHQWPATLVQPVGSPLSLECTVEGTSNPNLYWYRQAAGRGLQLLFYSVGIGQISSEVPQNLSASRPQDRQFILSSKKLLLSDSGFYLCAWYRGGYGYTFGSGTRLTVV.

The chain uses TRBV30 and TRBJ1-2; no clear D gene. Germline V gene sequence: CDR1 GTSNPN, CDR2 SVGIG (reference sequence). CDR3 length: 12 amino acids. Trimming removed 2 bases from V and 2 bases from J, with 6 bases in between. The CDR3 DNA reads TGTGCCTGGAGTTCCGGGAACTATGGCTACACCTTC. It is translated as CAWSSGNYGYTF.

The chain employs TRBV18 and TRBJ2-3; D perhaps matches TRBD1 (6 bases). Trimming removed 3 bases at V and 5 bases at J, with 9 bases between. Per the germline V gene, CDR1 is KGHSH and CDR2 is LQKENI. This CDR3 spans 13 amino acids. The CDR3 protein is CASSPGQGDTQYF. The CDR3 DNA follows: TGTGCCAGCTCACCGGGACAAGGAGATACGCAGTATTTT.

The rearrangement joins TRBV10-3 to TRBJ1-3, with TRBD1 matching 7 bases. The CDR3 loop spans 15 amino acids. Trimming at V came to 4 bases and at J to 1 base, leaving 4 bases not matched to a gene. CDR1 and CDR2 from the germline V gene are ENHRY and SYGVKD. CDR3 in DNA: TGTGCCATCAGTGGAGGGGGCCCTTCTGGAAACACCATATATTTT. Its protein product is CAISGGGPSGNTIYF.

V usage is TRBV19 and J usage is TRBJ1-3; D unresolved. Germline-derived CDR1 and CDR2 are LNHDA and SQIVND (reference sequence). The CDR3 covers 14 residues. V was clipped by 7 bases and J by 2 bases, with 12 bases between them. The CDR3 coding sequence is TGTGCCAGTAAAACAGAACTTGCTGGAAACACCATATATTTT. Translation: CASKTELAGNTIYF.

On this clone itself: Other DNA sequences within the sample encode an identical CDR3. The rearrangement joins TRBV27 to TRBJ1-5, with 7 bases identical to TRBD1. This CDR3 has 12 residues. Germline V gene lookup returns CDR1 MNHEY and CDR2 SMNVEV (reference sequence). J lost 1 base, V lost 11 bases, and 2 bases had no gene match. DNA for the CDR3: TGTGCCTCCAGGGGGAGCAATCAGCCCCAGCATTTT. It specifies CASRGSNQPQHF.

The chain is built from TRBV19 and TRBJ1-1; 7 bases align to TRBD1. The CDR3 is 12 amino acids. CDR1 LNHDA and CDR2 SQIVND come from the germline V gene (reference sequence). V was pared by 3 bases and J by 7 bases, with 2 bases of the junction left unmatched. The CDR3 nucleotides are TGTGCCAGTAGTATTTACAGGGGTGAAGCTTTCTTT. This translates into CASSIYRGEAFF.

The CDR3 bases are TGTGCCAGCAGTTTACTAGGGGGTTTTGGCTACGAGCAGTACTTC. Its translation is CASSLLGGFGYEQYF. This rearrangement joins TRBV27 to TRBJ2-7, with D possibly being TRBD1 (6 bases). Trimming took off 2 bases at V and 3 bases at J, with 14 bases between the two ends. CDR1 and CDR2 (germline): MNHEY, SMNVEV (reference sequence). This CDR3 has 15 residues.

The sample holds one count of this clone. The rearrangement links TRBV5-1 to TRBJ2-7, with TRBD2 identical over 9 bases. The germline V gene encodes CDR1 SGHRS and CDR2 YFSETQ. The CDR3 spans 16 residues. Trimming cost V 4 bases and J 0 bases; bases outside gene matches: 8. The CDR3 nucleotides are TGCGCCAGCAGCCAGATAGCGGGGGCCTCCTCCTACGAGCAGTACTTC. Amino acids: CASSQIAGASSYEQYF.

V and J are TRBV28 and TRBJ2-5; D unresolved. Germline V lookup: CDR1 MDHEN, CDR2 SYDVKM. Trimming pared 5 bases from V and 4 bases from J, leaving 11 bases between. The CDR3 consists of 13 residues. CDR3 residues: CASSRPLGETQYF. The DNA of the CDR3 is TGTGCCAGCAGTCGCCCCCTCGGAGAGACCCAGTACTTC.

The V gene is TRBV10-1, the J gene TRBJ2-3; unclear D gene. V lost 2 bases and J 1 base, leaving 7 bases between the germline ends. Per germline, CDR1 WNHNN and CDR2 SYGVQD (reference sequence). The CDR3 extends over 14 amino acids. CDR3 sequence (DNA): TGCGCCAGCAGTGAGCCCACAGGCACAGATACGCAGTATTTT. Its translation: CASSEPTGTDTQYF.

The chain joins TRBV28 to TRBJ2-6; 7 positions match TRBD2. V lost 3 bases and J lost 2; bases outside the gene matches: 1. The CDR3 is 15 amino acids. Germline lookup yields CDR1 MDHEN and CDR2 SYDVKM. The CDR3 sequence is CASSLAGAGANVLTF. The CDR3 nucleotides read TGTGCCAGCAGTTTGGCGGGAGCTGGGGCCAACGTCCTGACTTTC. Full variable domain (missing parts from reference TRBV28 and TRBJ2-6): DVKVTQSSRYLVKRTGEKVFLECVQDMDHENMFWYRQDPGLGLRLIYFSYDVKMKEKGDIPEGYSVSREKKERFSLILESASTNQTSMYLCASSLAGAGANVLTFGAGSRLTVL.

The chain combines TRBV4-3 with TRBJ2-4; D is uncertain. This CDR3 has 13 amino acids. The V gene's germline CDR1 is LGHNA and CDR2 YSLEER. Deletions cut 1 base from V and 7 bases from J, with 8 bases between. The CDR3 DNA follows: TGCGCCAGCAGCCAAGCCCTGCAGAACATTCAGTACTTC. Translating it yields CASSQALQNIQYF.

The chain employs TRBV7-6 and TRBJ1-2; D not certain. V dropped 1 base and J dropped 0 bases, with 6 bases sitting between them. Germline assignment: CDR1 SGHVS and CDR2 FNYEAQ. The CDR3 has 14 residues. As DNA, the CDR3 is TGTGCCAGCAGCTTAGATCCAGCTAACTATGGCTACACCTTC. Protein product: CASSLDPANYGYTF.

Comment on this clone: Germline is not matched at one junction end, which may reflect a read error. The J gene is TRBJ2-7, the V gene TRBV10-3; TRBD1 agrees at 7 bases. The CDR3 runs 18 residues. The germline V gene has CDR1 ENHRY and CDR2 SYGVKD. CDR3 loop: CATSDGRGSPTGLYEQYF. CDR3 nucleotide sequence: TGTGCCACCAGTGATGGCAGGGGGTCACCCACGGGATTATACGAGCAGTACTTC.

The CDR3 is CASSPTTGLYNEQFF. CDR3 nucleotide sequence: TGTGCCAGCAGCCCGACGACAGGGCTCTACAATGAGCAGTTCTTC. The rearrangement uses TRBV5-4 and TRBJ2-1; 7 bases align to TRBD1. CDR1 is SGHNT and CDR2 is YYREEE in the germline V gene (reference sequence). This CDR3 spans 15 amino acids. Trimming cost V 4 bases and J 3 bases; bases outside gene matches: 7.

The genes are TRBV20-1 and TRBJ2-7; D perhaps matches TRBD2 (6 bases). V was trimmed by 5 bases and J by 6 bases, leaving 11 bases between them. Per germline, CDR1 DFQATT and CDR2 SNEGSKA (reference sequence). The CDR3 contains 11 residues. The CDR3 loop reads CSAGRGLEQYF. The DNA of the CDR3 is TGCAGTGCTGGGCGGGGCCTCGAGCAGTACTTC.

The V call is TRBV12-5, the J call TRBJ2-2; TRBD1 is a possible D gene (6 bases). The CDR3 consists of 15 residues. From germline, CDR1 is LGHNT and CDR2 FRNRAP. The ends were cut back, 3 bases at V and 4 bases at J, with 12 bases in the middle. The CDR3 sequence: CASGLQGSGTGELFF. CDR3 in DNA: TGTGCTAGTGGTTTACAGGGATCGGGCACCGGGGAGCTGTTTTTT.

The chain carries TRBV5-5 and TRBJ2-5; 11 bases agree with TRBD2. The CDR3 consists of 17 residues. Germline V CDR1 and CDR2: SGHKS, YYEKEE (reference sequence). J lost 5 bases, V lost 0 bases, and 9 bases had no gene match. The CDR3 here is CASSLGLAGGSWETQYF. The CDR3 DNA reads TGTGCCAGCAGCTTGGGTCTAGCGGGAGGTTCATGGGAGACCCAGTACTTC.

The chain employs TRBV27 and TRBJ1-3; no clear D. The CDR3 sequence is 15 residues long. Trimming shortened V by 2 bases and J by 0 bases, and 8 bases separated the two germline ends. Per the germline V gene, CDR1 is MNHEY and CDR2 is SMNVEV (reference sequence). In DNA, the CDR3 is TGTGCCAGCAGTTTAAATCCTTCCTCTGGAAACACCATATATTTT. Translated: CASSLNPSSGNTIYF.